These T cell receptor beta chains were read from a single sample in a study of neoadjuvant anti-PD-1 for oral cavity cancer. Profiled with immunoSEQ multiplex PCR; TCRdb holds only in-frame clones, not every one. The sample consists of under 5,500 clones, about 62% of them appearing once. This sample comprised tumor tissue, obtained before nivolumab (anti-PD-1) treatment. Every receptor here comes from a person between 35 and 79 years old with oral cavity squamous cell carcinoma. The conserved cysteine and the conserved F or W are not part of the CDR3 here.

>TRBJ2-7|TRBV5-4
ASSPGTLRPEQY
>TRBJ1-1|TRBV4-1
ASSPISETEAF
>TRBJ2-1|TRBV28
ASSPTSSGYNEQF
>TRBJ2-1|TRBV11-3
ASSLGGADEQF
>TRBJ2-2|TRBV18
ASSPQLAVNTGELF
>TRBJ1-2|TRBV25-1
ASSDVRTGGSSYGYT
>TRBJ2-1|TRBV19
ASSIGGISNEQF
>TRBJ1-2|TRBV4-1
ASSQARGGIIYT
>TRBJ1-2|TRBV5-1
ASSSTGEGSNGYT
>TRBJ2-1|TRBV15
ATSSAPGGTGNEQF
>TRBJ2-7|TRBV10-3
AISEGPGEQY
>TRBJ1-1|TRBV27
ASSLRERTEAF
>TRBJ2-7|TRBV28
ASGMGPPDSYEQY
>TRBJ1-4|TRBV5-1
ASSLDQVLANEKLF
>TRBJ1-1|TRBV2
ASGRGMNTEAF
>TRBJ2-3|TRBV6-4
ASRGQGDTDTQY
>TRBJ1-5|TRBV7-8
ASSLTGGNQPQH
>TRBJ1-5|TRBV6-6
ASSLQASNQPQH
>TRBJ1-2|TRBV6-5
ASSYQGGKNGYT
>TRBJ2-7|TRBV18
ASSAGTGRFYEQY
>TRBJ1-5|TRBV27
ASSPEAGLDQPQH
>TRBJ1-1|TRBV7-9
ASSPQGEAF
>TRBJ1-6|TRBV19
ASSIGTGGPNSPLH